The following is a T cell receptor beta chain sequence with its context. RNA, at roughly 0.45 to 1 ug, was reverse transcribed with random hexamers. TCRdb re-called the immunoSEQ multiplex PCR reads with MiXCR, one entry per CDR3 protein. The sample consists of roughly 76,000 distinct CDR3 sequences, approximately 95% of them appearing once. This entry comes from a study of CD8 T cells in Susac syndrome. This CDR3 has 15 residues. Germline CDR1 and CDR2: DFQATT and SNEGSKA (reference sequence). V lost 4 bases and J lost 3; bases outside the gene matches: 4. Sequencing of TCR beta covered CD8+ and CD4+ T cells obtained from blood. Patients having Susac syndrome satisfied recently defined diagnostic criteria for definite or probable disease.

This chain links TRBV20-1 with TRBJ2-2, with 11 bases that match TRBD2. The TCR sequence derives from a human donor with Susac syndrome. The sample comprised CD8+ T cells from PBMCs. The CDR3 spells CSAISGGVDTGELFF. The CDR3 nucleotides are TGCAGTGCTATTAGCGGGGGGGTGGACACCGGGGAGCTGTTTTTT.